This entry is about one TCR beta chain. Germline V gene lookup returns CDR1 MNHEY and CDR2 SMNVEV (reference sequence). The CDR3 has 17 residues. The V gene end was trimmed by 5 bases and the J gene end by 4 bases; junction bases not matched to a gene: 14. Original analysis: Reference gene primer amplification gave nucleated cell count estimates. Here immunoSEQ multiplex PCR was the method, and the copy in TCRdb shows in-frame clones only, minus some. V and J calls plus clone size are reproduced from that table; the DNA served to infer D and trimming. This table holds some 270,000 clones, about 85% found once. These data come from a study of blood T cell repertoires in COVID-19.

Sequencing used PBMCs or T cells enriched from blood (not recorded which). The sequence was collected from a woman aged 50 to 60 who had been exposed to COVID-19. The chain joins TRBV27 to TRBJ2-7; 10 bases are a match to TRBD1. The DNA for the CDR3 is TGTGCCAGCAGTCTCTCCCTCCCGGGACAGGGGATTTACGAGCAGTACTTC. Encoded protein: CASSLSLPGQGIYEQYF.